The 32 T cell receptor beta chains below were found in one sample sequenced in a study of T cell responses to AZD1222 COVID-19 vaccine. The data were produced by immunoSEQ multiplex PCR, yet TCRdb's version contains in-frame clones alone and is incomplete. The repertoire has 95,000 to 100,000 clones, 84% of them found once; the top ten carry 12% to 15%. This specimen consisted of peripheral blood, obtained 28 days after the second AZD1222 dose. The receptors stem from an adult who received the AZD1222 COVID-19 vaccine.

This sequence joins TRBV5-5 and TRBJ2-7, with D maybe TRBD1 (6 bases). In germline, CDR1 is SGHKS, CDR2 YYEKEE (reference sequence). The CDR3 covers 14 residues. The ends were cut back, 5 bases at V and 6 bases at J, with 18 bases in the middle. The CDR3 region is CASSPPTGRVEQYF. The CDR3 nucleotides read TGTGCCAGCAGTCCCCCGACAGGACGGGTCGAGCAGTACTTC.

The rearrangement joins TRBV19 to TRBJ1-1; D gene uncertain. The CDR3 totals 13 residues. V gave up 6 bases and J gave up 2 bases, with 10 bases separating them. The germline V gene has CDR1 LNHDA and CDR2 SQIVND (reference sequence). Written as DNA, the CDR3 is TGTGCCAGTAGGCAAGAAGCCAACACTGAAGCTTTCTTT. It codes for CASRQEANTEAFF.

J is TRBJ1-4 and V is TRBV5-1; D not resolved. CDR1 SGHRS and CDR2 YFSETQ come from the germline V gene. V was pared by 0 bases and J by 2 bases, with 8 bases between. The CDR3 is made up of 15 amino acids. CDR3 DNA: TGCGCCAGCAGCTTGGGTGCACTCACTAATGAAAAACTGTTTTTT. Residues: CASSLGALTNEKLFF. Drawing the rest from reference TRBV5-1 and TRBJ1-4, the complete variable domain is KAGVTQTPRYLIKTRGQQVTLSCSPISGHRSVSWYQQTPGQGLQFLFEYFSETQRNKGNFPGRFSGRQFSNSRSEMNVSTLELGDSALYLCASSLGALTNEKLFFGSGTQLSVL.

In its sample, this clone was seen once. CDR3 region: CASSFYLNTEAFF. Written as DNA, the CDR3 is TGTGCCAGCAGCTTTTACTTGAACACTGAAGCTTTCTTT. The chain recombines TRBV7-2 with TRBJ1-1; D call uncertain. The V gene lost 3 bases and the J gene lost 0 bases, with 5 bases spanning the gap. Germline assignment: CDR1 SGHTA and CDR2 FQGNSA. This CDR3 region has 13 residues.

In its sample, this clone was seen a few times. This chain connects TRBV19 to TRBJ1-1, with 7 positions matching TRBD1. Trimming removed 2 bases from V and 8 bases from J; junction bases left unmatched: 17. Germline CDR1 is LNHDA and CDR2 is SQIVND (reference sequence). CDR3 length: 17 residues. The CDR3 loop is CASSIIFGTADPNEAFF. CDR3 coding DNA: TGTGCCAGTAGTATAATTTTCGGGACAGCGGATCCTAACGAAGCTTTCTTT.

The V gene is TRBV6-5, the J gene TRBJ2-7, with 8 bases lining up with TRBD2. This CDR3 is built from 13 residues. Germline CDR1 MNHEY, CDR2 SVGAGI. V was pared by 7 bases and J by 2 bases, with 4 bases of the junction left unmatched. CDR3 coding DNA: TGTGCCAGCAAGGCGGGAGGCCCCTACGAGCAGTACTTC. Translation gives CASKAGGPYEQYF.

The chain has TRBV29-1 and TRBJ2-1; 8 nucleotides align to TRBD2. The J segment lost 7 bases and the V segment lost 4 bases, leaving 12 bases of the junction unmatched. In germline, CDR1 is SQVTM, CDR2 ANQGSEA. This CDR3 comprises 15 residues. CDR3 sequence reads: CSVAGAGLGGNEQFF. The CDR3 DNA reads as TGCAGCGTTGCGGGGGCGGGACTAGGGGGTAATGAGCAGTTCTTC.

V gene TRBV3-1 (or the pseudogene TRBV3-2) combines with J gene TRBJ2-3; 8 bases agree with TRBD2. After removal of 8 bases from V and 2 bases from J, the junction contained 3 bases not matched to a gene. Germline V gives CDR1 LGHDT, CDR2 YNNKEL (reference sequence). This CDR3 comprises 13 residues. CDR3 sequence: CASRGGPTDTQYF. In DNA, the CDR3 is TGTGCCAGCCGGGGGGGACCCACAGATACGCAGTATTTT.

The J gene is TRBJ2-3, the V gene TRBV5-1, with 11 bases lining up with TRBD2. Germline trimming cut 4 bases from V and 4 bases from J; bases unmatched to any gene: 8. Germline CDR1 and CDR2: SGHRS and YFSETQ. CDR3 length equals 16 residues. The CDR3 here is CASSLRPGLAADTQYF. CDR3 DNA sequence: TGCGCCAGCAGCCTTAGACCGGGACTAGCGGCAGATACGCAGTATTTT.

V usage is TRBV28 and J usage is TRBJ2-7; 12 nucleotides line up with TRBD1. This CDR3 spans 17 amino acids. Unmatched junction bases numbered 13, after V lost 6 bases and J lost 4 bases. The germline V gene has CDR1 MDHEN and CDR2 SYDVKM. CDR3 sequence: CASRGQGAAPTKYEQYF. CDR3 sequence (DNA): TGTGCCAGCAGGGGACAGGGGGCCGCGCCGACAAAATACGAGCAGTACTTC.

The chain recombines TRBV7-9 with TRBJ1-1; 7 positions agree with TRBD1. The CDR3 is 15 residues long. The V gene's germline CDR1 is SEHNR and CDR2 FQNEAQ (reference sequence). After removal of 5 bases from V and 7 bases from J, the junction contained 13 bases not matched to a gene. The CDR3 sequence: CASSPRTGPSFEAFF. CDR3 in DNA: TGTGCCAGCAGCCCCCGGACAGGACCTTCCTTTGAAGCTTTCTTT.

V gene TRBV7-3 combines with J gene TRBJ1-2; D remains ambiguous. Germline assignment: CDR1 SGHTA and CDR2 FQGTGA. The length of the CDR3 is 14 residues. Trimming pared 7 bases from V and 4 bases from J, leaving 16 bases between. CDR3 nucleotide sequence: TGTGCCAGCACAATCCGATCAAAGACCTATGGCTACACCTTC. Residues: CASTIRSKTYGYTF.

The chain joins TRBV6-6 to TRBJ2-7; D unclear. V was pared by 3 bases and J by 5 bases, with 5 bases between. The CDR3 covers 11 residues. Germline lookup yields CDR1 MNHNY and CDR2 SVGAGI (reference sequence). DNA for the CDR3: TGTGCCAGCAGTTATCTCCACGAGCAGTACTTC. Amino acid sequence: CASSYLHEQYF.

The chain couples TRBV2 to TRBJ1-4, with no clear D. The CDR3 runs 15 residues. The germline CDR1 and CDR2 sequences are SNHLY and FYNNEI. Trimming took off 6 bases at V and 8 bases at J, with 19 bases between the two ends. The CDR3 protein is CASRDTGASEEKLFF. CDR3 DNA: TGTGCCAGCAGGGATACCGGAGCTTCAGAGGAAAAACTGTTTTTT. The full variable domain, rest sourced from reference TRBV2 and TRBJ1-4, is EPEVTQTPSHQVTQMGQEVILRCVPISNHLYFYWYRQILGQKVEFLVSFYNNEISEKSEIFDDQFSVERPDGSNFTLKIRSTKLEDSAMYFCASRDTGASEEKLFFGSGTQLSVL.

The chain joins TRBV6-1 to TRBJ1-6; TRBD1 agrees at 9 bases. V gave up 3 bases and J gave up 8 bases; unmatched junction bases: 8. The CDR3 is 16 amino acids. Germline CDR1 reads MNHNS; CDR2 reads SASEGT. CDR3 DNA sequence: TGTGCCAGCAGTGACCACCCGGGACAGGGCCATTCACCCCTCCACTTT. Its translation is CASSDHPGQGHSPLHF.

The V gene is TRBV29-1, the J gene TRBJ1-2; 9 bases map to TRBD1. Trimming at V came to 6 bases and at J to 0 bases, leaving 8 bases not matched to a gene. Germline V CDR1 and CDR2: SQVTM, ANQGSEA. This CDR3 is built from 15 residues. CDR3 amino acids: CSVYRGPSTNYGYTF. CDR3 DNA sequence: TGCAGCGTCTACAGGGGGCCATCCACTAACTATGGCTACACCTTC.

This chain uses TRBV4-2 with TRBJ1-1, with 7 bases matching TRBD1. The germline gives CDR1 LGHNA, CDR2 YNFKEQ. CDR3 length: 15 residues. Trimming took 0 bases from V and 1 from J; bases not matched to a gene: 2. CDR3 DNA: TGTGCCAGCAGCCAAGAGGAGGGGGCGAACACTGAAGCTTTCTTT. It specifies CASSQEEGANTEAFF.

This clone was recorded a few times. In DNA, the CDR3 is TGTGCCATCAGTGAGGACAGGGGGCAGGGGCAGCCCCAGCATTTT. Amino acid sequence: CAISEDRGQGQPQHF. This chain connects TRBV10-3 to TRBJ1-5, with 10 bases that match TRBD1. V gave up 2 bases and J gave up 7 bases; unmatched junction bases: 5. The CDR3 extends over 15 amino acids. Per germline, CDR1 ENHRY and CDR2 SYGVKD.

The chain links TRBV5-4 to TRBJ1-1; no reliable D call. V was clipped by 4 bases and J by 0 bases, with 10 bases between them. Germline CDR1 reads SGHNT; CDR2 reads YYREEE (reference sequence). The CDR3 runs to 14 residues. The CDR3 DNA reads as TGTGCCAGCAGCAAGACTGTTATGAACACTGAAGCTTTCTTT. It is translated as CASSKTVMNTEAFF.

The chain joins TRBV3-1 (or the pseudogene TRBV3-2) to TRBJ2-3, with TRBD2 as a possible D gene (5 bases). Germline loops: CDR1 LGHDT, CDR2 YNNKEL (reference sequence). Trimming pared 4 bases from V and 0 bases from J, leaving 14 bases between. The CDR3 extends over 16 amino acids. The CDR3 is CASSRRSSGSTDTQYF. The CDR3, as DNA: TGTGCCAGCAGCCGCCGTTCCAGCGGCAGCACAGATACGCAGTATTTT.

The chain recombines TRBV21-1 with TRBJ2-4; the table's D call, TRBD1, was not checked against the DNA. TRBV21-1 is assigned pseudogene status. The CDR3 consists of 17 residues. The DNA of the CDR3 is TGTGCCAGCAGCAAAGCGACGCCAGGGATCGCCAAAAACATTCAGTACTTC. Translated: CASSKATPGIAKNIQYF.

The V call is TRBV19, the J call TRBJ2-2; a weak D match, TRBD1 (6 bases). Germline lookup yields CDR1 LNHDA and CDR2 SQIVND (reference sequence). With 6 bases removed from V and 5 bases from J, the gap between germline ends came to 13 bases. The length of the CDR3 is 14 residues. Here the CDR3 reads CASRGASYTGELFF. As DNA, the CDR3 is TGTGCCAGTAGGGGGGCTAGCTATACCGGGGAGCTGTTTTTT.

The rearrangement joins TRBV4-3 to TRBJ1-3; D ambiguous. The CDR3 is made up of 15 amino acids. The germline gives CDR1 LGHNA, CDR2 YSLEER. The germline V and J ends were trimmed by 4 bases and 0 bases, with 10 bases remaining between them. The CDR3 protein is CASSPHGVSGNTIYF. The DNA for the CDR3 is TGCGCCAGCAGCCCCCATGGGGTCTCTGGAAACACCATATATTTT.

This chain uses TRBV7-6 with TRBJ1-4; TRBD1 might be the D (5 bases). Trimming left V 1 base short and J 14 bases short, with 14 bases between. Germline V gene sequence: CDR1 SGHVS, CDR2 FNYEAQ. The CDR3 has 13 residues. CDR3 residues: CASSLGTVGPLFF. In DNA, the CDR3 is TGTGCCAGCAGCTTAGGCACGGTGGGGCCGCTGTTTTTT.

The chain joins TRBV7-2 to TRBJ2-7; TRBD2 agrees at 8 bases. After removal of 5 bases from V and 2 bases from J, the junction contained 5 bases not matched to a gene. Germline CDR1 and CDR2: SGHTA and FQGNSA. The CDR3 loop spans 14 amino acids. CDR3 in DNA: TGTGCCAGCAGCCACACTAGCGGAGCCTACGAGCAGTACTTC. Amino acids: CASSHTSGAYEQYF.

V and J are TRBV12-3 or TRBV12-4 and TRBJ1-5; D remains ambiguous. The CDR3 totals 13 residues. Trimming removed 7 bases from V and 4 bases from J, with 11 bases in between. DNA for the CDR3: TGTGCCAGCAAAGGGAGTCTAAATCAGCCCCAGCATTTT. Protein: CASKGSLNQPQHF.

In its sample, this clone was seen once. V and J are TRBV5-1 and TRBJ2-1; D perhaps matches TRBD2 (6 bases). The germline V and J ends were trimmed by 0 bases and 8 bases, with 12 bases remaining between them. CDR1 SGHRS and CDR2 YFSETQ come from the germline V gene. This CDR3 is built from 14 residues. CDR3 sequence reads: CASSLDTGGDEQFF. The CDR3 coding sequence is TGCGCCAGCAGCTTGGATACAGGAGGGGATGAGCAGTTCTTC.

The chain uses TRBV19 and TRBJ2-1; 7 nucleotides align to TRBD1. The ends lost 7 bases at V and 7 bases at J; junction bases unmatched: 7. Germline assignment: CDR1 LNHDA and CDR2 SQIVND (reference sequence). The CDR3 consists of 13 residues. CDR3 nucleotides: TGTGCCAGTACCCAGGGACAGTATAATGAGCAGTTCTTC. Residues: CASTQGQYNEQFF. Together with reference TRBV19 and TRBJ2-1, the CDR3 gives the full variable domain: DGGITQSPKYLFRKEGQNVTLSCEQNLNHDAMYWYRQDPGQGLRLIYYSQIVNDFQKGDIAEGYSVSREKKESFPLTVTSAQKNPTAFYLCASTQGQYNEQFFGPGTRLTVL.

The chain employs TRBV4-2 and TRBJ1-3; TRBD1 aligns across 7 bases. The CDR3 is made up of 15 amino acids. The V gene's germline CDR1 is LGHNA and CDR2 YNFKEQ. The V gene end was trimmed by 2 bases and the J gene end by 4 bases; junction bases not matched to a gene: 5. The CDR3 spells CASSQNRGWGNTIYF. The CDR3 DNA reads TGTGCCAGCAGCCAAAACAGGGGTTGGGGAAACACCATATATTTT.

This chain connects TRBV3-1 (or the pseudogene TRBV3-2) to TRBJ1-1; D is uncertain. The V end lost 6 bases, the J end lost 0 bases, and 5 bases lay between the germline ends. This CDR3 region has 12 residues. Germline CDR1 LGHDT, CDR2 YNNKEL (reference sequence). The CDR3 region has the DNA TGTGCCAGCAGGAACATGAACACTGAAGCTTTCTTT. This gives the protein CASRNMNTEAFF.

The CDR3 spells CASSSGVDRRNTEAFF. CDR3 DNA: TGTGCCAGCAGCTCAGGGGTTGACAGAAGGAACACTGAAGCTTTCTTT. The genes are TRBV7-8 and TRBJ1-1; tentatively, D is TRBD1 (6 bases). Trimming stripped 4 bases from V and 1 base from J, with 16 bases between. This CDR3 is 16 amino acids long. Germline-derived CDR1 and CDR2 are SGHVS and FQNEAQ.

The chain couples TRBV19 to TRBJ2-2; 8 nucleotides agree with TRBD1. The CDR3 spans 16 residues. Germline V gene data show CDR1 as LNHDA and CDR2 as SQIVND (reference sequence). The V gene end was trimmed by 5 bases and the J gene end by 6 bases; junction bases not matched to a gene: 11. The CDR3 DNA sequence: TGTGCCAGTAGTCCGAGACAGGGGCGATTATCCGGGGAGCTGTTTTTT. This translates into CASSPRQGRLSGELFF.